This TCR beta chain was retrieved from a study of T cells after yellow fever vaccination. The study made its TCR cDNA through 5'RACE template switching. That step introduced a universal primer site along with UMIs. TCRdb re-analysed the 5' RACE reads in MiXCR, keeping a single row per CDR3 protein. Among 25,000 to 35,000 distinct CDR3 sequences, 5.5% to 8% were seen once, and the ten largest hold 25%. V was shortened by 4 bases and J by 0 bases, with 13 bases between the two germline ends. The CDR3 has 16 residues. Germline-derived CDR1 and CDR2 are SGHNT and YENEEA. This clonotype showed up many times.

Sequencing was performed on PBMCs, either bulk or a sorted T-cell subset (CD4+, CD8+, memory, or dextramer-sorted; not recorded which), taken on the day of the yellow fever booster vaccination. The chain combines TRBV11-3 with TRBJ2-1, with a weak D call TRBD2 (6 bases). The source of this sequence is a man aged 25 to 40 who received the YFV17D yellow fever vaccine. CDR3: CASSSPGGSSYNEQFF. The CDR3 DNA sequence: TGTGCCAGCAGCTCACCCGGGGGAAGCTCCTACAATGAGCAGTTCTTC.